Presented here are 13 T cell receptor beta chains from one specimen sequenced in a study of blood T cells in healthy people across ages. Primed by a sample-barcoded 5' primer and a J-beta primer mix, a second PCR proceeded for roughly 7 to 12 cycles. Each CDR3 protein gets one entry after TCRdb re-called the 5' RACE reads with MiXCR. The profile shows 760,000 or so distinct CDR3 sequences, around 25% of them singletons. The same data also contributed to another study, on T cells of mothers and their children.

Sequencing was carried out using blood. The receptors come from a boy between 10 and 17 years old in good health.

This chain uses TRBV12-5 with TRBJ2-1, with 9 bases lining up with TRBD2. J lost 5 bases, V lost 6 bases, and 11 bases had no gene match. The CDR3 contains 16 residues. Germline lookup yields CDR1 LGHNT and CDR2 FRNRAP. CDR3 sequence reads: CASGLRRTSDHNEQFF. The CDR3 DNA follows: TGTGCTAGTGGCCTTCGCAGGACTAGCGACCACAATGAGCAGTTCTTC.

The sample holds a few counts of this clonotype. This chain joins TRBV27 and TRBJ2-1; D is uncertain. The CDR3 totals 14 residues. Trimming stripped 1 base from V and 3 bases from J, with 7 bases between. Germline-derived CDR1 and CDR2 are MNHEY and SMNVEV (reference sequence). The CDR3 nucleotides read TGTGCCAGCAGTTTATTCGGCGGCTACAATGAGCAGTTCTTC. It encodes CASSLFGGYNEQFF.

This clonotype was seen a handful of times. The chain employs TRBV12-3 or TRBV12-4 and TRBJ1-1; no clear D gene. There are 12 residues in the CDR3. Between the trimmed V and J ends, which lost 5 bases and 9 bases, there was a span of 13 bases. The CDR3 DNA reads as TGTGCCAGCAGTCCCGGGGTAGATAAAGCTTTCTTT. Its protein is CASSPGVDKAFF.

This clonotype has more than one count but fewer than ten. This chain joins TRBV12-3 or TRBV12-4 and TRBJ1-1; D perhaps matches TRBD1 (6 bases). V was cut by 4 bases and J by 3 bases, with 12 bases left in between. CDR3 length equals 14 residues. In DNA, the CDR3 is TGTGCCAGCAGTTACAGGGACCTGGACACTGAAGCTTTCTTT. This encodes CASSYRDLDTEAFF.

The rearrangement joins TRBV4-2 to TRBJ2-1; D is unresolved. Looked up from germline, CDR1 is LGHNA and CDR2 is YNFKEQ. V lost 5 bases and J lost 3, with 17 bases in between. The CDR3 length is 16 residues. The CDR3 DNA follows: TGTGCCAGCAGCTCTGCTATTAGCAATGGCTACAATGAGCAGTTCTTC. This translates into CASSSAISNGYNEQFF.

V is TRBV28 and J is TRBJ1-4; D may be TRBD1 (5 bases). From germline, CDR1 is MDHEN and CDR2 SYDVKM. CDR3 size: 14 residues. The V and J ends lost 6 bases and 6 bases respectively, with 14 bases between them. Written as DNA, the CDR3 is TGTGCCAGCAGCTCAGGGTTACTTGATGAAAAACTGTTTTTT. This translates into CASSSGLLDEKLFF.

V is TRBV6-1 and J is TRBJ1-5; D gene unclear. With 6 bases removed from V and 3 bases from J, the gap between germline ends came to 15 bases. This CDR3 contains 15 residues. CDR1 is MNHNS, CDR2 SASEGT, per germline. CDR3 loop: CASRDGERFNQPQHF. The CDR3 nucleotides read TGTGCCAGCAGAGACGGGGAGCGCTTCAATCAGCCCCAGCATTTT.

The chain is built from TRBV5-1 and TRBJ1-2; 7 bases align to TRBD1. Germline V lookup: CDR1 SGHRS, CDR2 YFSETQ. J was trimmed by 4 bases and V by 3 bases; bases with no gene match: 6. The CDR3 extends over 14 amino acids. CDR3 protein: CASSSTQGVYGYTF. As DNA, the CDR3 is TGCGCCAGCAGCTCCACCCAGGGGGTCTATGGCTACACCTTC.

The chain combines TRBV6-5 with TRBJ2-1; unclear D gene. The germline gives CDR1 MNHEY, CDR2 SVGAGI. CDR3 size: 15 residues. The V end was cut by 2 bases, the J end by 2 bases, with 10 bases between. The CDR3 sequence is CASSYMAGPYNEQFF. CDR3 in DNA: TGTGCCAGCAGTTACATGGCAGGACCCTACAATGAGCAGTTCTTC.

V is TRBV20-1 and J is TRBJ2-1, with 7 positions matching TRBD2. Germline V gene sequence: CDR1 DFQATT, CDR2 SNEGSKA (reference sequence). Trimming cost V 0 bases and J 3 bases; bases outside gene matches: 5. The CDR3 length is 15 residues. This CDR3 is CSARDMKRGYNEQFF. In nucleotides, the CDR3 is TGCAGTGCTAGAGATATGAAGCGGGGCTACAATGAGCAGTTCTTC.

This clonotype was seen more than once but under ten times. The genes are TRBV7-9 and TRBJ1-4; no firm D call. Trimming shortened V by 5 bases and J by 0 bases, and 16 bases separated the two germline ends. CDR1 and CDR2 (germline): SEHNR, FQNEAQ (reference sequence). The CDR3 runs to 17 residues. The CDR3 DNA reads as TGTGCCAGCAGCCGTGGTAAACAGCTCTCAACTAATGAAAAACTGTTTTTT. Residues: CASSRGKQLSTNEKLFF.

The chain combines TRBV9 with TRBJ2-7; D possibly corresponds to TRBD1 (6 bases). The V gene's germline CDR1 is SGDLS and CDR2 YYNGEE. CDR3 length: 12 amino acids. Trimming shortened V by 3 bases and J by 13 bases, and 17 bases separated the two germline ends. The CDR3 reads CASSEYRVDEYF. CDR3 nucleotide sequence: TGTGCCAGCAGCGAGTACAGGGTCGATGAATACTTC.

This chain connects TRBV6-6 to TRBJ2-7; TRBD2 is a possible D gene (5 bases). V was pared by 11 bases and J by 7 bases, with 12 bases between. The CDR3 has 10 residues. In germline, CDR1 is MNHNY, CDR2 SVGAGI (reference sequence). Here the CDR3 reads CAAGLVEQYF. In nucleotides, the CDR3 is TGTGCCGCAGGACTGGTGGAGCAGTACTTC.